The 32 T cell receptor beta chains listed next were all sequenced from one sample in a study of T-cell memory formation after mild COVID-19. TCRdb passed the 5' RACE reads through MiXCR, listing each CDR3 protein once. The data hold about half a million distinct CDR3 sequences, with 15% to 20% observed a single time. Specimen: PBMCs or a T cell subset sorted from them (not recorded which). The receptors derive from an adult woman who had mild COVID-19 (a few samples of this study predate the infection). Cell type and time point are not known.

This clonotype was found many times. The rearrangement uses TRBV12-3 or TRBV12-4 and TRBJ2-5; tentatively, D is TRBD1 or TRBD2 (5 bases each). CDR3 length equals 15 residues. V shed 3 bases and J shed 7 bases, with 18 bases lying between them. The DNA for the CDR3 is TGTGCCAGCAGTTTTCTGTGGGACGCGATCGGGACCCAGTACTTC. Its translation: CASSFLWDAIGTQYF.

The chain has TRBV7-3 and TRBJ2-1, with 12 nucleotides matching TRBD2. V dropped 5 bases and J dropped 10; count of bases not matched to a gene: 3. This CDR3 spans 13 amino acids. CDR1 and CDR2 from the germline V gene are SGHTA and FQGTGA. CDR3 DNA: TGTGCCAGCAGCATGGGGACTAGCGGGGAGCAGTTCTTC. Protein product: CASSMGTSGEQFF.

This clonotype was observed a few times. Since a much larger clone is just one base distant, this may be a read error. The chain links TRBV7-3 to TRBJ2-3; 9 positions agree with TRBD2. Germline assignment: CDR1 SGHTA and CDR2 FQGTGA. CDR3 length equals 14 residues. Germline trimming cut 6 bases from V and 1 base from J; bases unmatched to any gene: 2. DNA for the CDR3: TGTGCCAGCAGTGCTAGCGGGGGCACAGATACGCAGTATTTT. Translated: CASSASGGTDTQYF.

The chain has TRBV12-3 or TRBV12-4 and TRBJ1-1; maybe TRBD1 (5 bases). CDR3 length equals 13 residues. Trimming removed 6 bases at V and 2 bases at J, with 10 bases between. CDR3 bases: TGTGCCAGCAGACAAGGACATAACACTGAAGCTTTCTTT. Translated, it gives CASRQGHNTEAFF.

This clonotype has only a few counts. As DNA, the CDR3 is TGTGCCAGCAGCCTAGAGACCAGGGTAGACGGCTACACCTTC. Translated, it gives CASSLETRVDGYTF. The chain employs TRBV7-2 and TRBJ1-2; D might be TRBD1 (5 bases). The CDR3 consists of 14 residues. The V end was cut by 5 bases, the J end by 8 bases, with 18 bases between. The germline gives CDR1 SGHTA, CDR2 FQGNSA.

The CDR3 spells CASSLAPGQTYNEQFF. The DNA for the CDR3 is TGTGCCAGCAGCTTAGCTCCGGGACAGACCTACAATGAGCAGTTCTTC. The chain is built from TRBV7-6 and TRBJ2-1; 7 positions agree with TRBD1. With V trimmed by 0 bases and J by 2 bases, 4 bases remained unmatched. The germline V gene encodes CDR1 SGHVS and CDR2 FNYEAQ. The CDR3 runs 16 residues.

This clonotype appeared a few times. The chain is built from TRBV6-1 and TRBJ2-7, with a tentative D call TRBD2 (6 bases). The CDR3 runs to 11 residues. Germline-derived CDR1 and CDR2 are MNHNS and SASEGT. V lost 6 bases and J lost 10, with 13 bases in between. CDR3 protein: CASSGGQGQYF. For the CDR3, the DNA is TGTGCCAGCAGCGGAGGGCAGGGCCAGTACTTC.

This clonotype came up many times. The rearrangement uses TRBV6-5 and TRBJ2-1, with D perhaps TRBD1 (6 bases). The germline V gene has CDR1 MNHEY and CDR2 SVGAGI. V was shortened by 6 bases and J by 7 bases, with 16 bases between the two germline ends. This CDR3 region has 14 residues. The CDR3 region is CASRQGRKRNEQFF. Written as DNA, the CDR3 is TGTGCCAGCAGACAGGGACGGAAAAGGAATGAGCAGTTCTTC.

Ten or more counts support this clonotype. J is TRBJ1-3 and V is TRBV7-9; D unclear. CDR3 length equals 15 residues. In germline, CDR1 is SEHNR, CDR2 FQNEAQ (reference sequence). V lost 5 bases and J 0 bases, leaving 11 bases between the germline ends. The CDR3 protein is CASSPSASSGNTIYF. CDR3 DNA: TGTGCCAGCAGCCCTTCTGCGTCCTCTGGAAACACCATATATTTT.

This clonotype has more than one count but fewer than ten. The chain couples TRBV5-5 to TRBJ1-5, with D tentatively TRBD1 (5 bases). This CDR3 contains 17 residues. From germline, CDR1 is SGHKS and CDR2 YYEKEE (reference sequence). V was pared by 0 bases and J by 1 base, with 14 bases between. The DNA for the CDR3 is TGTGCCAGCAGCTTGGTAGCGGCAGGGATGAGCAATCAGCCCCAGCATTTT. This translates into CASSLVAAGMSNQPQHF.

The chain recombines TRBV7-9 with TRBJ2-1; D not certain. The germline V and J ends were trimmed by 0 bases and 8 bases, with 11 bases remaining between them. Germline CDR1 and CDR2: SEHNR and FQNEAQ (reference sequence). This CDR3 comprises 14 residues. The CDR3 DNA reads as TGTGCCAGCAGCTTAGCGTCGGCGGCCGATGAGCAGTTCTTC. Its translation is CASSLASAADEQFF.

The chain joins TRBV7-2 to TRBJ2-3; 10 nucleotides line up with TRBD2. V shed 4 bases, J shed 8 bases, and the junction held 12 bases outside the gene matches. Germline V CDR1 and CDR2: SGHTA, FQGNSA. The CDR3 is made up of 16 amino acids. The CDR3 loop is CASSSLAGGKGRTQYF. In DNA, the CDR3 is TGTGCCAGCAGCTCGTTAGCGGGAGGAAAGGGGCGTACGCAGTATTTT. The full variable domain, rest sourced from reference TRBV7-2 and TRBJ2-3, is GAGVSQSPSNKVTEKGKDVELRCDPISGHTALYWYRQSLGQGLEFLIYFQGNSAPDKSGLPSDRFSAERTGGSVSTLTIQRTQQEDSAVYLCASSSLAGGKGRTQYFGPGTRLTVL.

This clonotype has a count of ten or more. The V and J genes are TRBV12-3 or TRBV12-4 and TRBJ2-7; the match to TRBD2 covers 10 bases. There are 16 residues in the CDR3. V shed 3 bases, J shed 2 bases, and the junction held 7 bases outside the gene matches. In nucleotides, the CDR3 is TGTGCCAGCAGTTTGGGGCTAGCGGGGGCCGCCTACGAGCAGTACTTC. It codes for CASSLGLAGAAYEQYF.

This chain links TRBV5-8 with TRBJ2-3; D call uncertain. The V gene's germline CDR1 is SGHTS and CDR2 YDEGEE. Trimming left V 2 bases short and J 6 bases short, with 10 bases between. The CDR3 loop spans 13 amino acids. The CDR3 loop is CASSFELRDTQYF. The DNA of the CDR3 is TGTGCCAGCAGCTTCGAGTTACGGGATACGCAGTATTTT. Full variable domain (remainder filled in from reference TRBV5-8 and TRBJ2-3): EAGVTQSPTHLIKTRGQQATLRCSPISGHTSVYWYQQALGLGLQFLLWYDEGEERNRGNFPPRFSGRQFPNYSSELNVNALELEDSALYLCASSFELRDTQYFGPGTRLTVL.

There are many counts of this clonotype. DNA of the CDR3: TGCAGTGCTAGGGACGGAGCGGGAGTAGGCGGGGAGCTGTTTTTT. Protein product: CSARDGAGVGGELFF. The chain employs TRBV20-1 and TRBJ2-2; TRBD2 matches at 8 bases. This CDR3 comprises 15 residues. Germline V CDR1 and CDR2: DFQATT, SNEGSKA (reference sequence). Trimming removed 3 bases from V and 7 bases from J; junction bases left unmatched: 10.

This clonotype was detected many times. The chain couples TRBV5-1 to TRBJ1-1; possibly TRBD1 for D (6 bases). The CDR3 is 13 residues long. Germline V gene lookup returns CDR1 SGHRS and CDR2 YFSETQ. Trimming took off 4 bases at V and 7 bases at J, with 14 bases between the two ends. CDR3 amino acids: CASSPGHRGEAFF. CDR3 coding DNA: TGCGCCAGCAGCCCGGGACATCGGGGTGAAGCTTTCTTT.

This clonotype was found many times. CDR3 sequence reads: CSAREGLAGDTGELFF. CDR3 bases: TGCAGTGCTAGAGAGGGACTAGCGGGGGACACCGGGGAGCTGTTTTTT. The rearrangement links TRBV20-1 to TRBJ2-2; 14 bases map to TRBD2. Trimming removed 0 bases from V and 3 bases from J; junction bases left unmatched: 0. The germline V gene encodes CDR1 DFQATT and CDR2 SNEGSKA (reference sequence). The CDR3 consists of 16 residues.

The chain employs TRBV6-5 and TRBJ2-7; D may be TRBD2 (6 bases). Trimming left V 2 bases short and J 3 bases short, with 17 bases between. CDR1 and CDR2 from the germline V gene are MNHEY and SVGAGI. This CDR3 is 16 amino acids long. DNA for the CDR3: TGTGCCAGCAGTTACGGAGGTCTAGGGGAGGACTACGAGCAGTACTTC. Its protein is CASSYGGLGEDYEQYF.

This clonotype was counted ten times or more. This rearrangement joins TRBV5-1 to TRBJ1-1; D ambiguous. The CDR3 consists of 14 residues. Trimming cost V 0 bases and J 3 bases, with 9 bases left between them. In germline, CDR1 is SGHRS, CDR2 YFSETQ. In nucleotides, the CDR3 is TGCGCCAGCAGCTTGGAGGCAGTTTACACTGAAGCTTTCTTT. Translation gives CASSLEAVYTEAFF.

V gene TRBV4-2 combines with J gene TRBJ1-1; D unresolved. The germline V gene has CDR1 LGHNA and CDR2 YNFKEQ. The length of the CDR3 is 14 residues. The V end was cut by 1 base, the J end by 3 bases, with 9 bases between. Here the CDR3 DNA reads TGTGCCAGCAGCCAAGCGGGTTTAGACACTGAAGCTTTCTTT. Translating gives CASSQAGLDTEAFF.

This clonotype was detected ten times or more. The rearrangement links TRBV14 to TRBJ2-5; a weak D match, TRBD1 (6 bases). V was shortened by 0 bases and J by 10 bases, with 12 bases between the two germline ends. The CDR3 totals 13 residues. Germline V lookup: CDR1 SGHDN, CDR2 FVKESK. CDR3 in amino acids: CASSQDQGTSQYF. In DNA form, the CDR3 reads TGTGCCAGCAGCCAAGATCAGGGGACCAGCCAGTACTTC.

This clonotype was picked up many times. The CDR3 DNA sequence: TGCAGCGTTGCTTCCAGCGTCCCCACAGATACGCAGTATTTT. Translation: CSVASSVPTDTQYF. The chain combines TRBV29-1 with TRBJ2-3, with unresolved D. In germline, CDR1 is SQVTM, CDR2 ANQGSEA. V lost 4 bases and J 2 bases, leaving 13 bases between the germline ends. The CDR3 sequence is 14 residues long.

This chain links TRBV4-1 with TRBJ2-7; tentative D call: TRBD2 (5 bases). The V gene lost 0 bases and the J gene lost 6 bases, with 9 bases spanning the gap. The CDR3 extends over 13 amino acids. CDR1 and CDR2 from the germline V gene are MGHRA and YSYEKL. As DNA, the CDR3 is TGCGCCAGCAGCCAAGAGAGGGCAGGCGAGCAGTACTTC. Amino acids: CASSQERAGEQYF.

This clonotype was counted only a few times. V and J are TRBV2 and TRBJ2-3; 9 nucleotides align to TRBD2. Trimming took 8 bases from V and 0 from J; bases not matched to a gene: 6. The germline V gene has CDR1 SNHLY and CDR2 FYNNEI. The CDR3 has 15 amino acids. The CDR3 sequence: CASLPAGGSTDTQYF. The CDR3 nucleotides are TGTGCCAGCCTCCCAGCGGGGGGAAGCACAGATACGCAGTATTTT.

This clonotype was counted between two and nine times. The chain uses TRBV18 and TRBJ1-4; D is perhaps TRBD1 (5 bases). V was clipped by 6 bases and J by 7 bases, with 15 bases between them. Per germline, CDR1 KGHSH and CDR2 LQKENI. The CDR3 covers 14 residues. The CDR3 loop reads CASSLRQYGEKLFF. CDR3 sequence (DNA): TGTGCCAGCTCTCTTCGACAGTACGGTGAAAAACTGTTTTTT.

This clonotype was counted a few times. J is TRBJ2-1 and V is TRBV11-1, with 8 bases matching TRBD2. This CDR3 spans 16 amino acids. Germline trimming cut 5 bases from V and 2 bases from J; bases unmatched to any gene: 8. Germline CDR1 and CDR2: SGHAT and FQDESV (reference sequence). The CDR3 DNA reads TGTGCCAGCAGCCCTGCTGCCGGGAGGGCCTACAATGAGCAGTTCTTC. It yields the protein CASSPAAGRAYNEQFF.

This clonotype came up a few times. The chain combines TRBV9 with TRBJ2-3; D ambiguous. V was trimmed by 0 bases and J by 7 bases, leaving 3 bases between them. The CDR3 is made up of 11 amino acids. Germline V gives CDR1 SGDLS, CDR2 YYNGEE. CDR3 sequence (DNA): TGTGCCAGCAGCGTAGCTAATACGCAGTATTTT. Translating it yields CASSVANTQYF. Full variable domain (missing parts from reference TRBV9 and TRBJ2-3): DSGVTQTPKHLITATGQRVTLRCSPRSGDLSVYWYQQSLDQGLQFLIQYYNGEERAKGNILERFSAQQFPDLHSELNLSSLELGDSALYFCASSVANTQYFGPGTRLTVL.

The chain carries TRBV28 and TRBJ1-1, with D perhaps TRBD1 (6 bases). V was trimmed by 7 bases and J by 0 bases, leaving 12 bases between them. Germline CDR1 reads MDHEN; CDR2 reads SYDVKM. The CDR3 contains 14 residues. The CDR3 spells CASKGGLMNTEAFF. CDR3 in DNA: TGTGCCAGCAAGGGGGGGCTCATGAACACTGAAGCTTTCTTT.

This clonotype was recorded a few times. CDR3 DNA: TGTGCCAGCAGGGGGCCGAAAGGGCCCCAGCATTTT. Its protein is CASRGPKGPQHF. The V call is TRBV6-5, the J call TRBJ1-5; perhaps TRBD1 as D (5 bases). This CDR3 has 12 residues. Per the germline V gene, CDR1 is MNHEY and CDR2 is SVGAGI. Deletions cut 6 bases from V and 9 bases from J, with 12 bases between.

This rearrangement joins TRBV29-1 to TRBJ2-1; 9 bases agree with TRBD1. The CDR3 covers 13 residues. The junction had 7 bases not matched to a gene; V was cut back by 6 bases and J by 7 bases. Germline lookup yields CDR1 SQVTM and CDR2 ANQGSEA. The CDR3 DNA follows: TGCAGCGTAGGGACAGGGACGGGGAATGAGCAGTTCTTC. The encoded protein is CSVGTGTGNEQFF.

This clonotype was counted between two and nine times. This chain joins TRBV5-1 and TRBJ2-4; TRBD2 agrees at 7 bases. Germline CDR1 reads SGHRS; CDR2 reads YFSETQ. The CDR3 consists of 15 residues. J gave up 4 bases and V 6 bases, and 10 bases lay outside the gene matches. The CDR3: CASTDDLGGKNIQYF. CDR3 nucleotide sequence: TGCGCCAGCACCGACGACCTCGGGGGGAAAAACATTCAGTACTTC.

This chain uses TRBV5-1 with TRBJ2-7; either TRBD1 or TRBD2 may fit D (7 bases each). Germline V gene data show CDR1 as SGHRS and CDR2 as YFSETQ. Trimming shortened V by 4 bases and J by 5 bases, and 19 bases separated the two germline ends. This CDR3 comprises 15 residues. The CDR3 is CASSTLQGRDNEQYF. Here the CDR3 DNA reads TGCGCCAGCAGCACTCTACAGGGGAGGGATAACGAGCAGTACTTC. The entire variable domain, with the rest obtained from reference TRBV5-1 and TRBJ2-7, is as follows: KAGVTQTPRYLIKTRGQQVTLSCSPISGHRSVSWYQQTPGQGLQFLFEYFSETQRNKGNFPGRFSGRQFSNSRSEMNVSTLELGDSALYLCASSTLQGRDNEQYFGPGTRLTVT.